These 16 T cell receptor beta chains were all obtained from the same sample, sequenced in a study of lymphopenia after photon versus proton radiotherapy. Using immunoSEQ multiplex PCR, the repertoire was profiled, and TCRdb retains in-frame clones only, with some absent. Among roughly 26,000 clones listed, more than 80% were seen once. This specimen was peripheral blood, taken from a patient treated with photon-based radiotherapy. The receptor set was obtained from a man aged 35 to 55 with gastric cancer.

This sequence joins TRBV6-5 and TRBJ1-6, with D uncertain. The V gene's germline CDR1 is MNHEY and CDR2 SVGAGI. V was clipped by 0 bases and J by 1 base, with 7 bases between them. The CDR3 is made up of 16 amino acids. In DNA form, the CDR3 reads TGTGCCAGCAGTTACTCGTGGTCATCCTATAATTCACCCCTCCACTTT. Translated, it gives CASSYSWSSYNSPLHF.

The chain links TRBV6-1 to TRBJ2-3, with TRBD2 matching 11 bases. With V trimmed by 7 bases and J by 5 bases, 8 bases remained unmatched. CDR3 size: 15 residues. The V gene's germline CDR1 is MNHNS and CDR2 SASEGT. The CDR3: CASTQLAGAGDTQYF. CDR3 bases: TGTGCCAGCACCCAACTAGCGGGGGCGGGAGATACGCAGTATTTT.

J is TRBJ2-7 and V is TRBV7-3; D uncertain. The germline gives CDR1 SGHTA, CDR2 FQGTGA. V was trimmed by 2 bases and J by 8 bases, leaving 7 bases between them. The CDR3 is 11 residues long. Here the CDR3 reads CASSLGPQQYF. CDR3 in DNA: TGTGCCAGCAGCTTAGGTCCCCAGCAGTACTTC.

The chain combines TRBV5-1 with TRBJ2-5, with 8 bases matching TRBD2. V lost 1 base, J lost 3 bases, and 2 bases stayed unmatched. The CDR3 sequence is 14 residues long. Germline V gene sequence: CDR1 SGHRS, CDR2 YFSETQ. For the CDR3, the DNA is TGCGCCAGCAGCTTGACGGGGGGGAAAGAGACCCAGTACTTC. Its translation is CASSLTGGKETQYF.

J is TRBJ2-2 and V is TRBV5-1, with D possibly being TRBD2 (6 bases). This CDR3 comprises 16 residues. From germline, CDR1 is SGHRS and CDR2 YFSETQ. With 4 bases removed from V and 4 bases from J, the gap between germline ends came to 17 bases. The CDR3 nucleotides read TGCGCCAGCAGCGCGGGACTCTACCAGGGCACCGGGGAGCTGTTTTTT. Protein sequence: CASSAGLYQGTGELFF.

The chain employs TRBV7-2 and TRBJ2-2; D gene uncertain. The CDR3 length is 12 residues. The germline V gene has CDR1 SGHTA and CDR2 FQGNSA. The ends were cut back, 1 base at V and 8 bases at J, with 5 bases in the middle. The CDR3 here is CASSLVLGELFF. In DNA, the CDR3 is TGTGCCAGCAGCTTAGTTCTTGGGGAGCTGTTTTTT.

The chain has TRBV6-1 and TRBJ2-7; 7 nucleotides match TRBD2. Germline V CDR1 and CDR2: MNHNS, SASEGT. This CDR3 is built from 16 residues. With 1 base clipped from V and 1 base from J, the junction kept 7 bases outside the gene matches. CDR3 in DNA: TGTGCCAGCAGTGAAGACGGGGGACTAAAATCCTACGAGCAGTACTTC. Amino acids: CASSEDGGLKSYEQYF.

The chain couples TRBV6-1 to TRBJ1-1, with a possible D match to TRBD1 (6 bases). CDR1 MNHNS and CDR2 SASEGT come from the germline V gene. The CDR3 has 14 residues. Trimming took off 4 bases at V and 2 bases at J, with 11 bases between the two ends. The CDR3 sequence is CASSAMDSNTEAFF. CDR3 in DNA: TGTGCCAGCAGTGCAATGGACAGTAACACTGAAGCTTTCTTT.

The rearrangement uses TRBV7-3 and TRBJ2-5; 7 nucleotides line up with TRBD1. The CDR3 spans 14 residues. The V gene's germline CDR1 is SGHTA and CDR2 FQGTGA. The V segment lost 5 bases and the J segment 4 bases; nucleotides outside the gene matches: 7. CDR3 residues: CASSRGQAPETQYF. CDR3 DNA: TGTGCCAGCAGCCGAGGACAGGCCCCAGAGACCCAGTACTTC.

CDR3 sequence: CAISEPFTYNEQFF. CDR3 DNA: TGTGCCATCAGTGAGCCCTTTACCTACAATGAGCAGTTCTTC. The chain recombines TRBV10-3 with TRBJ2-1; D uncertain. This CDR3 region has 14 residues. CDR1 and CDR2 (germline): ENHRY, SYGVKD. V dropped 2 bases and J dropped 2 bases, with 7 bases sitting between them.

The rearrangement links TRBV5-1 to TRBJ2-5, with TRBD1 as a possible D gene (7 bases). The V and J ends lost 2 bases and 0 bases respectively, with 11 bases between them. Germline V lookup: CDR1 SGHRS, CDR2 YFSETQ. This CDR3 has 15 amino acids. CDR3 DNA: TGCGCCAGCAGCTTCATCAGGGGGGACCAAGAGACCCAGTACTTC. Amino acids: CASSFIRGDQETQYF.

V usage is TRBV30 and J usage is TRBJ1-4; no firm D call. This CDR3 has 12 residues. V lost 1 base and J lost 8, with 8 bases in between. The V gene's germline CDR1 is GTSNPN and CDR2 SVGIG (reference sequence). CDR3 nucleotides: TGTGCCTGGAGTGCAGTAGGCGAAAAACTGTTTTTT. Its translation: CAWSAVGEKLFF.

The CDR3 sequence: CSVGPRTYGYTF. In DNA, the CDR3 is TGCAGCGTTGGACCCCGGACCTATGGCTACACCTTC. The rearrangement uses TRBV29-1 and TRBJ1-2, with D uncertain. Germline assignment: CDR1 SQVTM and CDR2 ANQGSEA. The V gene lost 4 bases and the J gene lost 4 bases, with 10 bases spanning the gap. The CDR3 consists of 12 residues.

This chain connects TRBV5-4 to TRBJ2-5; TRBD1 might be the D (6 bases). The CDR3 sequence is 13 residues long. Germline values: CDR1 SGHNT, CDR2 YYREEE (reference sequence). V dropped 4 bases and J dropped 2 bases, with 9 bases sitting between them. The DNA of the CDR3 is TGTGCCAGCAGCCGGGGACAACAAGAGACCCAGTACTTC. Translated, it gives CASSRGQQETQYF.

The rearrangement joins TRBV11-3 to TRBJ2-7; 11 positions match TRBD1. Germline CDR1 SGHNT, CDR2 YENEEA. V shed 5 bases, J shed 1 base, and the junction held 13 bases outside the gene matches. This CDR3 has 18 amino acids. In DNA, the CDR3 is TGTGCCAGCAGCCCAGGACAGGGGGCGCAAGGTGGGTCCTACGAGCAGTACTTC. Its protein is CASSPGQGAQGGSYEQYF.

The chain is built from TRBV9 and TRBJ1-1, with D perhaps matching TRBD1 (5 bases). Trimming removed 4 bases at V and 0 bases at J, with 13 bases between. The CDR3 spans 15 residues. Germline CDR1 is SGDLS and CDR2 is YYNGEE. CDR3 loop: CASSKGQNMNTEAFF. The DNA for the CDR3 is TGTGCCAGCAGCAAGGGGCAGAATATGAACACTGAAGCTTTCTTT. The whole variable domain, remainder taken from reference TRBV9 and TRBJ1-1, is DSGVTQTPKHLITATGQRVTLRCSPRSGDLSVYWYQQSLDQGLQFLIQYYNGEERAKGNILERFSAQQFPDLHSELNLSSLELGDSALYFCASSKGQNMNTEAFFGQGTRLTVV.